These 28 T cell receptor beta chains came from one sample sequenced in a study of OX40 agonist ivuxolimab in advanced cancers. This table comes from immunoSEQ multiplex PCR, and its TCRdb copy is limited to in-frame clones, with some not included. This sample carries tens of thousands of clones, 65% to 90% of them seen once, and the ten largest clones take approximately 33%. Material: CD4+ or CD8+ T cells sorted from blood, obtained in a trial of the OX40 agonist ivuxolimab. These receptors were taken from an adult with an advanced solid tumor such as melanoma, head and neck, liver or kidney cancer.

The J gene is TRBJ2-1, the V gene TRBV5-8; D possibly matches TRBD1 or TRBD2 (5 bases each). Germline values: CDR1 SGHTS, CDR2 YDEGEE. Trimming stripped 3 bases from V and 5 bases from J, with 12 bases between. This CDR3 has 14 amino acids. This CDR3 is CASSWGNRDNEQFF. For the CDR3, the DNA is TGTGCCAGCAGCTGGGGGAACCGGGACAATGAGCAGTTCTTC.

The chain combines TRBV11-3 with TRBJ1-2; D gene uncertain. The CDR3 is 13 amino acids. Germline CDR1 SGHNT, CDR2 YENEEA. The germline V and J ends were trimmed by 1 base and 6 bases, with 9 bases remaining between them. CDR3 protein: CASSLVEEHGYTF. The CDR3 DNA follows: TGTGCCAGCAGCTTAGTAGAAGAGCATGGCTACACCTTC.

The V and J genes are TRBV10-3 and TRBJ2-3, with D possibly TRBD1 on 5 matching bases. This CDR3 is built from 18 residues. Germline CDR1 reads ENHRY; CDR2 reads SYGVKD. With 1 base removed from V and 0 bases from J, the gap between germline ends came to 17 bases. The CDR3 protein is CAISEWGSATTSTDTQYF. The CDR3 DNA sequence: TGTGCCATCAGTGAGTGGGGCAGCGCCACAACTAGCACAGATACGCAGTATTTT.

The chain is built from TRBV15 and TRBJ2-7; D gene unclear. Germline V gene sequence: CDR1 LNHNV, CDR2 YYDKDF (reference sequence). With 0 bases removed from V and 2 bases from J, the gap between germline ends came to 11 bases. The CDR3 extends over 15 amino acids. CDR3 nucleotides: TGTGCCACCAGCAGAGAGTTGAGCGATCCCTACGAGCAGTACTTC. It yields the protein CATSRELSDPYEQYF.

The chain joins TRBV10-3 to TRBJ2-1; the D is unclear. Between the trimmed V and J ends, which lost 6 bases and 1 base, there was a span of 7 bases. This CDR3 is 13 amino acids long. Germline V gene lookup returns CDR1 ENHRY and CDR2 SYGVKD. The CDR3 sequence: CAIRSASYNEQFF. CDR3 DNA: TGTGCCATCAGGTCGGCTTCCTACAATGAGCAGTTCTTC.

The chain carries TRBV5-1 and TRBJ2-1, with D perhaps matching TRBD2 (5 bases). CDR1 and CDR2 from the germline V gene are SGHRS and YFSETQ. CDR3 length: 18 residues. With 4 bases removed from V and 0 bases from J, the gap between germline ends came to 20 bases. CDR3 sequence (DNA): TGCGCCAGCAGCCCGGGGTTCTTGCGCCTTTACTCCTACAATGAGCAGTTCTTC. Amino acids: CASSPGFLRLYSYNEQFF.

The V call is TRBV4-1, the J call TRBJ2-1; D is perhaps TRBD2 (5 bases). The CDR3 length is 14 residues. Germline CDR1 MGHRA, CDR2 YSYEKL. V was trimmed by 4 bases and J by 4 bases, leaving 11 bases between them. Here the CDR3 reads CASSPVEVYNEQFF. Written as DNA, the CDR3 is TGCGCCAGCAGCCCGGTGGAGGTATACAATGAGCAGTTCTTC.

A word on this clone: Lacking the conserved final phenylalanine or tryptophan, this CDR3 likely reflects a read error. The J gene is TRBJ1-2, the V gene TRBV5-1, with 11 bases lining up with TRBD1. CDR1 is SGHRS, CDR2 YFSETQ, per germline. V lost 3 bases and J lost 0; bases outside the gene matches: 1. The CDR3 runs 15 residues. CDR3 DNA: TGCGCCAGCAGCTGGGGACAGGGGGCTAACTATGGCTACACCCTC. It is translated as CASSWGQGANYGYTL.

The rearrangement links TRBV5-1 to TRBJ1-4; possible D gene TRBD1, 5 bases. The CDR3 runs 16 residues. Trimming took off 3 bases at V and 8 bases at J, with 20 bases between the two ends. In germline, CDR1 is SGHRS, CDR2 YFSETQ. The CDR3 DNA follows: TGCGCCAGCAGCTCTGTCGGGACGCCAGATAGAGAAAAACTGTTTTTT. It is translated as CASSSVGTPDREKLFF.

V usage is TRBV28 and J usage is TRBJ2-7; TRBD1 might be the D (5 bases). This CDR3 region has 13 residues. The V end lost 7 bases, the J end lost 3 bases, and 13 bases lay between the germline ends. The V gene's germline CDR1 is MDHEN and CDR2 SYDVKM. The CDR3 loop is CASKVTGNYEQYF. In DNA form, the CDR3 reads TGTGCCAGCAAGGTAACAGGAAACTACGAGCAGTACTTC.

The CDR3 DNA is TGTGCCAGCAGTTTATGGGGACTTTCCTACGAGCAGTACTTC. It yields the protein CASSLWGLSYEQYF. This sequence joins TRBV27 and TRBJ2-7; weak D call: TRBD2 (6 bases). Germline V lookup: CDR1 MNHEY, CDR2 SMNVEV (reference sequence). This CDR3 is 14 amino acids long. V lost 1 base, J lost 1 base, and 8 bases lay in between.

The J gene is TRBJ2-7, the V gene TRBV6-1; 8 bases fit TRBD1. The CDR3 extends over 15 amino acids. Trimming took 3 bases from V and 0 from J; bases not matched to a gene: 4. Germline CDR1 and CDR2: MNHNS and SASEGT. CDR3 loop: CASSDTGGRSYEQYF. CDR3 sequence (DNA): TGTGCCAGCAGTGATACAGGGGGACGCTCCTACGAGCAGTACTTC.

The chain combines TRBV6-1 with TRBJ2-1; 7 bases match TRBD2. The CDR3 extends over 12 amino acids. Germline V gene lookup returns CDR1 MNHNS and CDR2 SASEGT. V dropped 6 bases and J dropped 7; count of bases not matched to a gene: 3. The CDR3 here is CASRLALNEQFF. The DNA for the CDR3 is TGTGCCAGCAGACTAGCGCTTAATGAGCAGTTCTTC.

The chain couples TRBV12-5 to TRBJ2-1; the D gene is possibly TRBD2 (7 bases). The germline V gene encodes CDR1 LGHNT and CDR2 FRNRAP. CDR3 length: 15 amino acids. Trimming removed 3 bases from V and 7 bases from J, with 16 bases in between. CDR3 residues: CASGFGGRRGNEQFF. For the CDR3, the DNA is TGTGCTAGTGGTTTCGGGGGGCGAAGGGGTAATGAGCAGTTCTTC.

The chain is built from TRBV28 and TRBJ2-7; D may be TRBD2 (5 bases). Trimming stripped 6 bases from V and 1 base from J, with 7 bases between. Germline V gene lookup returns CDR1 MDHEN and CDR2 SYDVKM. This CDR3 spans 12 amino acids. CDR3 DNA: TGTGCCAGCAGGAAGCGGTCCTACGAGCAGTACTTC. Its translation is CASRKRSYEQYF.

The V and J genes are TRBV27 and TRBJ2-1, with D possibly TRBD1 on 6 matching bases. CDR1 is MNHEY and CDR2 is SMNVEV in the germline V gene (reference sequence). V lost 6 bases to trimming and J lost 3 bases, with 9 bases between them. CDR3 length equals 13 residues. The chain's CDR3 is CASRWTVYNEQFF. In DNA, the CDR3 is TGTGCCAGCAGATGGACAGTCTACAATGAGCAGTTCTTC.

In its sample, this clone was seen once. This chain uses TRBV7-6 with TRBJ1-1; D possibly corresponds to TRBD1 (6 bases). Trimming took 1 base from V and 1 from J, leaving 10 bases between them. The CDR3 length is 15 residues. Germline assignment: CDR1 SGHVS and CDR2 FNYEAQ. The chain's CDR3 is CASSLGPQGNTEAFF. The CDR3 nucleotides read TGTGCCAGCAGCTTAGGTCCACAGGGGAACACTGAAGCTTTCTTT.

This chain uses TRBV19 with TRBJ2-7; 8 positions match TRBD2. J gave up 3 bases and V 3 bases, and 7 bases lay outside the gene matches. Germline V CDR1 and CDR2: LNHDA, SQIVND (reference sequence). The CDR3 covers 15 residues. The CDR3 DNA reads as TGTGCCAGTAGTATGCGCCAGCGGGGGATCTACGAGCAGTACTTC. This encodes CASSMRQRGIYEQYF.

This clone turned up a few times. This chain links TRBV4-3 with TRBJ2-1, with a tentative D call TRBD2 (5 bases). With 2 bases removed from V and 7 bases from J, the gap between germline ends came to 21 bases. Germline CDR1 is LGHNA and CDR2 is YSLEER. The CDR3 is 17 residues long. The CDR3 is CASSQHEDSGIQNEQFF. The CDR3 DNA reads TGCGCCAGCAGCCAACATGAAGACTCGGGGATCCAAAATGAGCAGTTCTTC.

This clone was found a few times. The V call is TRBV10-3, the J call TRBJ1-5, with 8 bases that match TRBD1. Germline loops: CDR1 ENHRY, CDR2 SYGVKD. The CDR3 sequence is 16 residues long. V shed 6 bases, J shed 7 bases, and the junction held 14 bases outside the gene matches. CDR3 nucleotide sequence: TGTGCCATCAGCAACCCGGACAGGGCCCTAGACCAGCCCCAGCATTTT. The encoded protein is CAISNPDRALDQPQHF.

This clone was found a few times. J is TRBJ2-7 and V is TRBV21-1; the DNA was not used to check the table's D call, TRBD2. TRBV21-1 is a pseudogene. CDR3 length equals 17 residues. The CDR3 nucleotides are TGTGCCAGCGGTGTGGCTAGCGGACATCCCGACTCCTACGAGCAGTACTTC. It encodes CASGVASGHPDSYEQYF.

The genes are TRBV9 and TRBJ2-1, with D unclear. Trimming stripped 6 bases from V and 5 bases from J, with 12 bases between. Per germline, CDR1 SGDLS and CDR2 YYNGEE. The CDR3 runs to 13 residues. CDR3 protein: CASKGPGDNEQFF. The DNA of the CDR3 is TGTGCCAGCAAAGGGCCGGGCGACAATGAGCAGTTCTTC.

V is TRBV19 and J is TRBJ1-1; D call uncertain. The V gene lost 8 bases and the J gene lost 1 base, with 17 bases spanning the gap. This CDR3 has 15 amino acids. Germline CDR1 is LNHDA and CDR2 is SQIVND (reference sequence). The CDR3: CASPPPGRQNTEAFF. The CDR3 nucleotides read TGTGCCAGTCCCCCCCCGGGCAGACAGAACACTGAAGCTTTCTTT.

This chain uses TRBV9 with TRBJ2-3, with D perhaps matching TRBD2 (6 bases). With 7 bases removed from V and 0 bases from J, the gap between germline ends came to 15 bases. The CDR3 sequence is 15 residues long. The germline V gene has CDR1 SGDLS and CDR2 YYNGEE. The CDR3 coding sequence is TGTGCCAGCGATATAGGAGGGTCTAGCACAGATACGCAGTATTTT. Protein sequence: CASDIGGSSTDTQYF.

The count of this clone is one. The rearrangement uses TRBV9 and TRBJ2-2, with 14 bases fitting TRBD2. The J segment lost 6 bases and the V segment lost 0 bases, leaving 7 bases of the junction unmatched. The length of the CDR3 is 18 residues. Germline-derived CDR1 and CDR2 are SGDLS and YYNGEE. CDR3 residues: CASSVATGLAGVPGELFF. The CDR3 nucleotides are TGTGCCAGCAGCGTAGCTACGGGACTAGCGGGAGTTCCCGGGGAGCTGTTTTTT.

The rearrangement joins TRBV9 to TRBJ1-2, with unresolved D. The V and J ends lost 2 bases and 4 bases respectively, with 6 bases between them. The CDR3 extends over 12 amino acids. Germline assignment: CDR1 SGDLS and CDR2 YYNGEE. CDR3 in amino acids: CASSVRSYGYTF. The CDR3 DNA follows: TGTGCCAGCAGCGTTCGTAGCTATGGCTACACCTTC.

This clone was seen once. The CDR3 DNA follows: TGCGCCAGCAGCCCGATAGGGGGTAATGGCTACACCTTC. It codes for CASSPIGGNGYTF. This chain links TRBV4-3 with TRBJ1-2, with D possibly being TRBD1 (6 bases). The CDR3 contains 13 residues. Germline CDR1 LGHNA, CDR2 YSLEER. Trimming took 4 bases from V and 6 from J, leaving 12 bases between them.

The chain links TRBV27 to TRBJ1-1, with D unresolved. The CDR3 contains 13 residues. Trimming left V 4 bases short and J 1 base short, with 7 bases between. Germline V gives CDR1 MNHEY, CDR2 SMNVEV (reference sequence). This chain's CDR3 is CASSWSPNTEAFF. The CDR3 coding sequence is TGTGCCAGCAGTTGGTCTCCGAACACTGAAGCTTTCTTT.